A single sample is the source of the 7 T cell receptor beta chains below, sequenced in a study of blood T cell repertoires in COVID-19. The assay was immunoSEQ multiplex PCR, and TCRdb's table has in-frame clones only and misses some. Of around 100,000 clones in the sample, roughly 85% were seen once. Sequencing was carried out using peripheral blood. All receptors come from a woman in her seventies with acute or convalescent COVID-19.

The chain uses TRBV5-6 and TRBJ1-4; D is unresolved. Deletions cut 4 bases from V and 3 bases from J, with 7 bases between. The CDR3 has 13 residues. Germline CDR1 SGHDT, CDR2 YYEEEE. The chain's CDR3 is CASSRGPNEKLFF. The CDR3 nucleotides read TGTGCCAGCAGCCGCGGCCCTAATGAAAAACTGTTTTTT.

The V and J genes are TRBV7-2 and TRBJ1-3, with TRBD1 as a possible D gene (5 bases). The CDR3 contains 15 residues. Trimming cost V 6 bases and J 0 bases, with 12 bases left between them. CDR1 and CDR2 (germline): SGHTA, FQGNSA. The CDR3 protein is CASSQGWLSGNTIYF. The CDR3 nucleotides read TGTGCCAGCAGTCAGGGTTGGCTCTCTGGAAACACCATATATTTT. The variable domain in full, completed from reference TRBV7-2 and TRBJ1-3, reads GAGVSQSPSNKVTEKGKDVELRCDPISGHTALYWYRQSLGQGLEFLIYFQGNSAPDKSGLPSDRFSAERTGGSVSTLTIQRTQQEDSAVYLCASSQGWLSGNTIYFGEGSWLTVV.

The chain joins TRBV14 to TRBJ1-6; 10 bases line up with TRBD1. Germline trimming cut 0 bases from V and 7 bases from J; bases unmatched to any gene: 3. This CDR3 has 16 amino acids. Germline lookup yields CDR1 SGHDN and CDR2 FVKESK. The chain's CDR3 is CASSQDWGQGNSPLHF. Written as DNA, the CDR3 is TGTGCCAGCAGCCAAGATTGGGGACAGGGGAATTCACCCCTCCACTTT. Full variable domain (remainder filled in from reference TRBV14 and TRBJ1-6): EAGVTQFPSHSVIEKGQTVTLRCDPISGHDNLYWYRRVMGKEIKFLLHFVKESKQDESGMPNNRFLAERTGGTYSTLKVQPAELEDSGVYFCASSQDWGQGNSPLHFGNGTRLTVT.

The chain couples TRBV5-1 to TRBJ2-1, with D possibly being TRBD2 (7 bases). Germline V gene sequence: CDR1 SGHRS, CDR2 YFSETQ. Trimming stripped 1 base from V and 3 bases from J, with 14 bases between. This CDR3 is 16 amino acids long. CDR3 amino acids: CASSLMGGPVYNEQFF. DNA for the CDR3: TGCGCCAGCAGCTTGATGGGGGGGCCGGTCTACAATGAGCAGTTCTTC.

This sequence joins TRBV3-1 (or the pseudogene TRBV3-2) and TRBJ2-7, with D tentatively TRBD2 (6 bases). CDR3 size: 15 residues. The germline V gene encodes CDR1 LGHDT and CDR2 YNNKEL (reference sequence). Trimming shortened V by 6 bases and J by 2 bases, and 17 bases separated the two germline ends. CDR3 in amino acids: CASSFTSFSTYEQYF. CDR3 sequence (DNA): TGTGCCAGCAGTTTTACTAGCTTCTCTACCTACGAGCAGTACTTC.

This sequence joins TRBV6-5 and TRBJ1-2; a possible D gene is TRBD1 (6 bases). The CDR3 is 13 amino acids. Looked up from germline, CDR1 is MNHEY and CDR2 is SVGAGI. V was trimmed by 7 bases and J by 1 base, leaving 10 bases between them. CDR3 bases: TGTGCCAGCACCCAGGACAGTAACTATGGCTACACCTTC. It yields the protein CASTQDSNYGYTF.

This sequence joins TRBV6-5 and TRBJ1-3, with D unclear. V was cut by 5 bases and J by 0 bases, with 8 bases left in between. The CDR3 loop spans 14 amino acids. Germline CDR1 MNHEY, CDR2 SVGAGI. CDR3 bases: TGTGCCAGCAGTCCTAGTGGCTCTGGAAACACCATATATTTT. Translating gives CASSPSGSGNTIYF.